These 29 T cell receptor beta chains were all obtained from the same sample, sequenced in a study of cytomegalovirus exposure and HLA in healthy donors. With 60 Vbeta and 13 Jbeta primers, the PCR was carried out. Assay used: immunoSEQ multiplex PCR; TCRdb lists only in-frame clones, some missing. Of 60,000 to 80,000 clones in the sample, almost 80% are singletons; the top ten hold about 3%. Sequencing used PBMCs. These receptors originate from a girl aged 5-17 years in good health and CMV-seropositive.

This chain uses TRBV28 with TRBJ2-5, with 8 bases matching TRBD2. Germline V lookup: CDR1 MDHEN, CDR2 SYDVKM. The CDR3 runs 15 residues. The junction had 4 bases not matched to a gene; V was cut back by 2 bases and J by 2 bases. The CDR3 spells CASSLGASGQETQYF. For the CDR3, the DNA is TGTGCCAGCAGTTTAGGGGCTAGCGGGCAAGAGACCCAGTACTTC.

This chain's CDR3 is CASSPQRVHNYGYTF. The CDR3, as DNA: TGTGCCAGCAGTCCCCAGAGGGTTCACAACTATGGCTACACCTTC. The chain links TRBV27 to TRBJ1-2; no clear D gene. CDR1 and CDR2 (germline): MNHEY, SMNVEV (reference sequence). This CDR3 spans 15 amino acids. V lost 5 bases, J lost 2 bases, and 15 bases lay in between.

The chain links TRBV7-2 to TRBJ1-1; tentatively, D is TRBD1 (6 bases). CDR3 length: 13 residues. The germline V and J ends were trimmed by 6 bases and 3 bases, with 11 bases remaining between them. Looked up from germline, CDR1 is SGHTA and CDR2 is FQGNSA. CDR3 in DNA: TGTGCCAGCAGTACTTACAGGGACACTGAAGCTTTCTTT. Amino acid sequence: CASSTYRDTEAFF.

This rearrangement joins TRBV5-4 to TRBJ2-1; 12 positions match TRBD2. The CDR3 length is 18 residues. With 4 bases clipped from V and 9 bases from J, the junction kept 17 bases outside the gene matches. The germline gives CDR1 SGHNT, CDR2 YYREEE (reference sequence). CDR3 in DNA: TGTGCCAGCAGCAACGGAGGGACTAGCGGGCGCTCTGGGGCTGAGCAGTTCTTC. This translates into CASSNGGTSGRSGAEQFF.

CDR3 sequence reads: CAWRAGTSGSSYNEQFF. As DNA, the CDR3 is TGTGCCTGGAGGGCCGGGACTAGCGGGAGCTCCTACAATGAGCAGTTCTTC. This rearrangement joins TRBV30 to TRBJ2-1, with TRBD2 matching 14 bases. The CDR3 has 17 residues. With V trimmed by 3 bases and J by 0 bases, 4 bases remained unmatched. Germline V gene data show CDR1 as GTSNPN and CDR2 as SVGIG (reference sequence). Full variable domain (outside the CDR3, taken from reference TRBV30 and TRBJ2-1): SQTIHQWPATLVQPVGSPLSLECTVEGTSNPNLYWYRQAAGRGLQLLFYSVGIGQISSEVPQNLSASRPQDRQFILSSKKLLLSDSGFYLCAWRAGTSGSSYNEQFFGPGTRLTVL.

The chain combines TRBV28 with TRBJ2-7; weak D call: TRBD1 (6 bases). This CDR3 is 11 amino acids long. Germline CDR1 reads MDHEN; CDR2 reads SYDVKM. The V and J ends lost 6 bases and 6 bases respectively, with 9 bases between them. The CDR3 sequence: CASRYRAEQYF. CDR3 in DNA: TGTGCCAGCAGATACAGGGCCGAGCAGTACTTC.

The rearrangement uses TRBV5-4 and TRBJ2-1; 9 bases agree with TRBD1. The CDR3 is 15 residues long. Germline CDR1 reads SGHNT; CDR2 reads YYREEE (reference sequence). The trim removed 5 bases at V and 5 bases at J, leaving 8 bases unmatched. The CDR3 nucleotides are TGTGCCAGCAGTTTCTCCGGGACAGGGAACAATGAGCAGTTCTTC. Residues: CASSFSGTGNNEQFF.

V usage is TRBV28 and J usage is TRBJ2-7; 8 bases map to TRBD2. CDR1 is MDHEN and CDR2 is SYDVKM in the germline V gene. The trim removed 4 bases at V and 3 bases at J, leaving 2 bases unmatched. The length of the CDR3 is 13 residues. The CDR3 DNA is TGTGCCAGCAGTTCAGCGGGGGACTACGAGCAGTACTTC. Its protein product is CASSSAGDYEQYF.

The rearrangement links TRBV28 to TRBJ2-7; D remains unclear. This CDR3 contains 15 residues. Per the germline V gene, CDR1 is MDHEN and CDR2 is SYDVKM. Trimming took off 1 base at V and 1 base at J, with 11 bases between the two ends. CDR3 nucleotide sequence: TGTGCCAGCAGTTTATTGAGTCAGGCGTCCTACGAGCAGTACTTC. The encoded protein is CASSLLSQASYEQYF.

V and J are TRBV30 and TRBJ2-1; 14 nucleotides line up with TRBD2. Germline V gives CDR1 GTSNPN, CDR2 SVGIG (reference sequence). The ends lost 3 bases at V and 8 bases at J; junction bases unmatched: 6. The CDR3 length is 15 residues. The CDR3: CAWRIGTSGSHEQFF. CDR3 coding DNA: TGTGCCTGGAGGATCGGGACTAGCGGGAGCCATGAGCAGTTCTTC.

This chain uses TRBV29-1 with TRBJ2-1; D perhaps matches TRBD2 (5 bases). Germline loops: CDR1 SQVTM, CDR2 ANQGSEA. This CDR3 is 12 amino acids long. Trimming pared 2 bases from V and 6 bases from J, leaving 8 bases between. This CDR3 reads CSVENLANEQFF. The CDR3 DNA is TGCAGCGTTGAAAATCTAGCCAATGAGCAGTTCTTC.

V gene TRBV5-8 combines with J gene TRBJ2-7, with 7 positions matching TRBD1. CDR3 length: 13 amino acids. The trim removed 9 bases at V and 3 bases at J, leaving 9 bases unmatched. CDR1 and CDR2 (germline): SGHTS, YDEGEE. The CDR3 here is CATRRTGVYEQYF. In nucleotides, the CDR3 is TGTGCCACCAGAAGGACAGGAGTCTACGAGCAGTACTTC.

This sequence joins TRBV6-1 and TRBJ1-1; 9 bases fit TRBD1. Germline V gene lookup returns CDR1 MNHNS and CDR2 SASEGT. This CDR3 contains 15 residues. After removal of 6 bases from V and 0 bases from J, the junction contained 5 bases not matched to a gene. CDR3 sequence reads: CASSAGTGMNTEAFF. The CDR3 DNA reads TGTGCCAGCAGCGCCGGGACAGGGATGAACACTGAAGCTTTCTTT.

The rearrangement uses TRBV5-1 and TRBJ2-7, with TRBD1 matching 11 bases. Germline values: CDR1 SGHRS, CDR2 YFSETQ. There are 14 residues in the CDR3. After removal of 4 bases from V and 3 bases from J, the junction contained 3 bases not matched to a gene. CDR3 nucleotide sequence: TGCGCCAGCAGCACCGGGACAGGGGGCTACGAGCAGTACGTC. Amino acids: CASSTGTGGYEQYV.

This chain connects TRBV5-3 to TRBJ1-2, with TRBD1 matching over 9 bases. TRBV5-3 belongs to the ORF category, with a function that is uncertain. The V and J ends lost 3 bases and 4 bases, in that order; junction bases with no gene match: 19. The CDR3 loop spans 19 amino acids. The CDR3 loop reads CARSSAGTGRRNRTYGYTF. CDR3 sequence (DNA): TGTGCCAGAAGCTCCGCCGGGACAGGGAGAAGAAACCGCACCTATGGCTACACCTTC.

The chain joins TRBV19 to TRBJ1-5; 10 nucleotides align to TRBD1. The CDR3 runs 13 residues. From germline, CDR1 is LNHDA and CDR2 SQIVND (reference sequence). V shed 5 bases, J shed 7 bases, and the junction held 2 bases outside the gene matches. The CDR3 bases are TGTGCCAGTAGTTTGACAGGGGGCCAGCCCCAGCATTTT. This gives the protein CASSLTGGQPQHF.

The chain uses TRBV7-8 and TRBJ1-1, with D unresolved. This CDR3 spans 15 amino acids. V lost 5 bases to trimming and J lost 1 base, with 14 bases between them. Per the germline V gene, CDR1 is SGHVS and CDR2 is FQNEAQ. The CDR3 DNA reads TGTGCCAGCAGCCCGAGAGAGGTGGCGAACACTGAAGCTTTCTTT. It encodes CASSPREVANTEAFF.

The chain recombines TRBV5-4 with TRBJ1-2, with D tentatively TRBD1 (6 bases). Trimming pared 2 bases from V and 4 bases from J, leaving 12 bases between. Germline V CDR1 and CDR2: SGHNT, YYREEE (reference sequence). The CDR3 has 14 residues. The CDR3 DNA reads TGTGCCAGCAGCTTTCGGGAGGGGGGCTATGGCTACACCTTC. The encoded protein is CASSFREGGYGYTF. The full variable domain, with the rest looked up from reference TRBV5-4 and TRBJ1-2, is ETGVTQSPTHLIKTRGQQVTLRCSSQSGHNTVSWYQQALGQGPQFIFQYYREEENGRGNFPPRFSGLQFPNYSSELNVNALELDDSALYLCASSFREGGYGYTFGSGTRLTVV.

V usage is TRBV19 and J usage is TRBJ2-1, with D possibly matching TRBD1 (6 bases). With 4 bases removed from V and 3 bases from J, the gap between germline ends came to 13 bases. The germline V gene has CDR1 LNHDA and CDR2 SQIVND (reference sequence). The CDR3 has 15 amino acids. CDR3 sequence: CASSTGRGNYNEQFF. The CDR3 region has the DNA TGTGCCAGTAGTACAGGCAGGGGAAACTACAATGAGCAGTTCTTC.

As DNA, the CDR3 is TGTGCCAGCAGTATTACAGGGGGCCGTTCCTATGGCTACACCTTC. Its translation: CASSITGGRSYGYTF. V gene TRBV2 combines with J gene TRBJ1-2; 9 nucleotides agree with TRBD1. Germline V gives CDR1 SNHLY, CDR2 FYNNEI. Trimming took 5 bases from V and 4 from J; bases not matched to a gene: 8. CDR3 length: 15 amino acids.

The chain employs TRBV9 and TRBJ1-2; 8 bases match TRBD1. V shed 1 base, J shed 1 base, and the junction held 3 bases outside the gene matches. From germline, CDR1 is SGDLS and CDR2 YYNGEE. CDR3 length: 15 amino acids. The CDR3 region has the DNA TGTGCCAGCAGCGTACAGGGGGCGCGTAACTATGGCTACACCTTC. It encodes CASSVQGARNYGYTF.

The CDR3 sequence: CASSSPTDSSYEQYF. The CDR3, as DNA: TGTGCCAGCAGCTCCCCGACAGATAGCTCCTACGAGCAGTACTTC. V and J are TRBV7-9 and TRBJ2-7; maybe TRBD1 (5 bases). Germline CDR1 and CDR2: SEHNR and FQNEAQ (reference sequence). The CDR3 has 15 amino acids. V lost 4 bases and J 0 bases, leaving 13 bases between the germline ends. The whole variable domain, remainder taken from reference TRBV7-9 and TRBJ2-7, is DTGVSQNPRHKITKRGQNVTFRCDPISEHNRLYWYRQTLGQGPEFLTYFQNEAQLEKSRLLSDRFSAERPKGSFSTLEIQRTEQGDSAMYLCASSSPTDSSYEQYFGPGTRLTVT.

The CDR3 DNA is TGTGCCAGCAGTGCCCTCGGGGGAAGGAATGAAAAACTGTTTTTT. Translating gives CASSALGGRNEKLFF. The rearrangement uses TRBV7-9 and TRBJ1-4, with D possibly TRBD1 on 5 matching bases. The V gene's germline CDR1 is SEHNR and CDR2 FQNEAQ (reference sequence). Trimming removed 6 bases from V and 5 bases from J, with 16 bases in between. The CDR3 extends over 15 amino acids. The whole variable domain, filled in from reference TRBV7-9 and TRBJ1-4, reads DTGVSQNPRHKITKRGQNVTFRCDPISEHNRLYWYRQTLGQGPEFLTYFQNEAQLEKSRLLSDRFSAERPKGSFSTLEIQRTEQGDSAMYLCASSALGGRNEKLFFGSGTQLSVL.

DNA of the CDR3: TGTGCCAGCACCCGATCGACAGCCTACTATGGCTACACCTTC. Translating it yields CASTRSTAYYGYTF. This chain connects TRBV28 to TRBJ1-2; tentative D call: TRBD1 (5 bases). With 7 bases removed from V and 3 bases from J, the gap between germline ends came to 15 bases. The CDR3 consists of 14 residues. Per germline, CDR1 MDHEN and CDR2 SYDVKM.

The chain uses TRBV19 and TRBJ1-1, with D perhaps matching TRBD1 (5 bases). With 7 bases removed from V and 3 bases from J, the gap between germline ends came to 18 bases. This CDR3 has 15 residues. Germline V CDR1 and CDR2: LNHDA, SQIVND (reference sequence). The CDR3 DNA reads as TGTGCCAGTACCTCTTTCAGGGCGACGGACACTGAAGCTTTCTTT. Translated: CASTSFRATDTEAFF.

The CDR3 loop is CAIRGQGATEAFF. The CDR3 bases are TGTGCCATCAGGGGACAGGGGGCGACTGAAGCTTTCTTT. V gene TRBV10-3 combines with J gene TRBJ1-1, with 12 bases that match TRBD1. This CDR3 comprises 13 residues. Germline loops: CDR1 ENHRY, CDR2 SYGVKD. V gave up 6 bases and J gave up 5 bases; unmatched junction bases: 1.

The rearrangement uses TRBV28 and TRBJ2-1; no clear D gene. The CDR3 length is 14 residues. Trimming cost V 2 bases and J 2 bases, with 7 bases left between them. CDR1 and CDR2 (germline): MDHEN, SYDVKM. Written as DNA, the CDR3 is TGTGCCAGCAGTTTAAACGGAGCCTACAATGAGCAGTTCTTC. The encoded protein is CASSLNGAYNEQFF.

This clone appeared a single time. The rearrangement joins TRBV11-3 to TRBJ2-2; unclear D gene. The CDR3 consists of 15 residues. Trimming took off 5 bases at V and 4 bases at J, with 14 bases between the two ends. Germline V gene sequence: CDR1 SGHNT, CDR2 YENEEA. The CDR3 spells CASSPTAMFTGELFF. The CDR3 bases are TGTGCCAGCAGCCCTACCGCGATGTTCACCGGGGAGCTGTTTTTT.

The gene calls are TRBV4-2 and TRBJ2-2; D is perhaps TRBD1 (5 bases). Per the germline V gene, CDR1 is LGHNA and CDR2 is YNFKEQ. The CDR3 consists of 15 residues. Trimming stripped 1 base from V and 4 bases from J, with 10 bases between. Written as DNA, the CDR3 is TGTGCCAGCAGCCAAGGGGGCGAGGTCACCGGGGAGCTGTTTTTT. Translating it yields CASSQGGEVTGELFF.